The T cell receptor beta chain under discussion was sequenced for a study of T cell responses to AZD1222 COVID-19 vaccine. TCRdb's table, derived via immunoSEQ multiplex PCR, lists solely in-frame clones and lacks some. The table records some 64,000 clones, under 95% of them present only once. In its sample, this clone was seen once. No antigen is known for it. V gave up 3 bases and J gave up 2 bases, with 18 bases separating them. CDR1 is MNHNS, CDR2 SASEGT, per germline. CDR3 size: 17 residues. Study observations and caveats: Donors skewed white British and female; clonal diversity was possibly underestimated. Following two doses of AZD1222, Spike-specific TCR breadth and depth rose. Baseline seropositivity characterized only a handful of AZD1222 recipients.

The V gene is TRBV6-1, the J gene TRBJ2-3; no reliable D call. The sequencing here drew on peripheral blood, taken 28 days after the second dose of the MenACWY control vaccine. This receptor was taken from an adult who received the MenACWY meningococcal vaccine as a control. The CDR3 nucleotides read TGTGCCAGCAGTGACCCATACGGCGACCCTTACACAGATACGCAGTATTTT. It is translated as CASSDPYGDPYTDTQYF.